This T cell receptor beta chain was documented in a study of graft-versus-host responses after intestinal transplantation. As for the study in general: Every transplant recipient was induced with anti-thymocyte globulin, then maintained on tacrolimus and steroids for 2 to 4 years.

This CDR3 has 13 residues. The V end was cut by 2 bases, the J end by 4 bases, with 9 bases between. Germline V lookup: CDR1 SGHKS, CDR2 YYEKEE (reference sequence). The repertoire was sequenced with immunoSEQ multiplex PCR; TCRdb's copy has only in-frame clones and lacks some. The table lists over 55,000 clones, about 80% of them singletons. About this clone: Its target is unknown.

The source of this sequence is a human donor who was the organ donor for an intestinal transplant. The genes are TRBV5-5 and TRBJ1-2; D uncertain. This material consisted of unstimulated CD4+ T cells sorted from spleen or lymph node cells, taken before transplant. CDR3 loop: CASSFEGGYGYTF. CDR3 sequence (DNA): TGTGCCAGCAGCTTCGAGGGTGGCTATGGCTACACCTTC.